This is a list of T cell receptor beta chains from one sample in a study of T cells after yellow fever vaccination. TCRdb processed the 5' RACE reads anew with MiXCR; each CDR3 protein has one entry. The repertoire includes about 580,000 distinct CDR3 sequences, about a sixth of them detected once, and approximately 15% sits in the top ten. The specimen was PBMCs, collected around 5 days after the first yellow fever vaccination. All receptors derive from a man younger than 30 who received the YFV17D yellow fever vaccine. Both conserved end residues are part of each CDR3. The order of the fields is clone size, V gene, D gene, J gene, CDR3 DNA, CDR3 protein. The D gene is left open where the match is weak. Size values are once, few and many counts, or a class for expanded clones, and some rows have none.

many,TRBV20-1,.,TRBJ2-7,TGCAGTGTCGGGACGGATTACGAGCAGTACTTC,CSVGTDYEQYF
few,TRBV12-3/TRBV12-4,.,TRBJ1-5,TGTGCCAGCAGTCTTCCTCAGGGTCGGGGATTGAATCAGCCCCAGCATTTT,CASSLPQGRGLNQPQHF
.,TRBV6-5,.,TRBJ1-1,TGTGCCAGCAGTTACTCAGGGTACTCGAACACTGAAGCTTTCTTT,CASSYSGYSNTEAFF
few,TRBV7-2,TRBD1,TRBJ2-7,TGTGCCAGCAGCTCCCGGGACAGGGCTACCTACGAGCAGTACTTC,CASSSRDRATYEQYF
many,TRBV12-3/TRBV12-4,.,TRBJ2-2,TGTGCCAGCAGGCTGCTTCAAGCGAACACCGGGGAGCTGTTTTTT,CASRLLQANTGELFF
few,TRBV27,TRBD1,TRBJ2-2,TGTGCCAGCAAGAGGACAGGGTACACCGGGGAGCTGTTTTTT,CASKRTGYTGELFF
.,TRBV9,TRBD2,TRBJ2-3,TGTGCCAGCAGCGTACGGCGGGGGGGCACAGATACGCAGTATTTT,CASSVRRGGTDTQYF
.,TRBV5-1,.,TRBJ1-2,TGCGCCAGCAGCTTACAGGGTCACGGTGGCTACACCTTC,CASSLQGHGGYTF
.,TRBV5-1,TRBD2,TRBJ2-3,TGCGCCAGCAGCCTTTCCCTGACTAGCGGGGACACAGATACGCAGTATTTT,CASSLSLTSGDTDTQYF
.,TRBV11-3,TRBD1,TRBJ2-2,TGTGCCAGCAGCTTAGCTGTGACAGGGGCCACCGGGGAGCTGTTTTTT,CASSLAVTGATGELFF
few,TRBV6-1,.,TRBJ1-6,TGTGCCAGCAGCTCTGGCAGGGGACCCAGCTCCTATAATTCACCCCTCCACTTT,CASSSGRGPSSYNSPLHF
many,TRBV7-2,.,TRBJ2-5,TGTGCCAGCAGCCGGGGGTACCAAGAGACCCAGTACTTC,CASSRGYQETQYF
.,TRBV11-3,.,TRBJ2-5,TGTGCCAGCAGCCCGGCAGGGGGGGTGTCCCAGTACTTC,CASSPAGGVSQYF
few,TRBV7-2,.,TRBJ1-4,TGTGCCAGCAGGTTATCCGGGACGGAAAAACTGTTTTTT,CASRLSGTEKLFF
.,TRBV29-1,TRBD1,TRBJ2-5,TGCAGCGTCGCCGAACAGGGGGCTGGAGAGACCCAGTACTTC,CSVAEQGAGETQYF
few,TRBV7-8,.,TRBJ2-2,TGTGCCAGCAGCTTAGACACTTACTTGAGCACCGGGGAGCTGTTTTTT,CASSLDTYLSTGELFF
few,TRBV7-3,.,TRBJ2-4,TGTGCCGGCTCTACCGGGACACTAGCCAAAAACATTCAGTACTTC,CAGSTGTLAKNIQYF
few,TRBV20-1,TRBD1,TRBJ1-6,TGCAGTGCTTGGGTCCGGGACAGGGGTTCACCCCTCCACTTT,CSAWVRDRGSPLHF
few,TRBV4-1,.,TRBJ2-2,TGCGCCAGCAGCCAAGATTTATGGGTTGGCACCGGGGAGCTGTTTTTT,CASSQDLWVGTGELFF
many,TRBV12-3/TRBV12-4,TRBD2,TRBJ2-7,TGTGCCAGCAGTTTTACTAGCGCATCCTACGAGCAGTACTTC,CASSFTSASYEQYF
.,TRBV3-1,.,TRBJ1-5,TGTGCCAGCAGCCAAGATTTGGTGGATCAGCCCCAGCATTTT,CASSQDLVDQPQHF
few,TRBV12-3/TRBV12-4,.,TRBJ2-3,TGTGCCAGCAGGGCAGGCGTTTCATCTAGCACAGATACGCAGTATTTT,CASRAGVSSSTDTQYF
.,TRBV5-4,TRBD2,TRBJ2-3,TGTGCCAGCAGCCAACAGCGGGGGGGAGGTGCGCAGTATTTT,CASSQQRGGGAQYF